These T cell receptor beta chains were read from a single sample in a study of T cell repertoires in cytomegalovirus infection. TCRdb redid the calling of the reads with MiXCR, one entry per CDR3 protein. Of around 630,000 distinct CDR3 sequences listed, roughly 24% are singletons. Sequenced sample: CD8+ T cells from PBMCs. The receptors come from a human donor in good health (CMV status not recorded). Some clones in this sample may be carry-over from other donors' samples. Both conserved end residues are part of each CDR3. A D gene is named only where the DNA matches it firmly. Size is omitted from some rows. Given values are once, few, many or a class for expanded clones.

TRBV7-6	NA	TRBJ1-5	NA	TGTGCCAGCAGCTTAGTCACAGGGTGGGACAATCAGCCCCAGCATTTT	CASSLVTGWDNQPQHF
TRBV6-5	TRBD1	TRBJ2-7	NA	TGTGCCAGCAGTTACGCGGGGACAGGACAATACGAGCAGTACTTC	CASSYAGTGQYEQYF
TRBV6-6	TRBD2	TRBJ2-1	many	TGTGCCAGCAGTCCGACTAGCCACTCTGGTGAGCAGTTCTTC	CASSPTSHSGEQFF
TRBV7-6	NA	TRBJ2-5	many	TGTGCCAGCAATCTGATTGGGGGGGCCAAAGAGACCCAGTACTTC	CASNLIGGAKETQYF
TRBV7-2	NA	TRBJ2-1	many	TGTGCCAGCAGCCCTCCGGGGTCTACCTACAATGAGCAGTTCTTC	CASSPPGSTYNEQFF
TRBV27	NA	TRBJ2-7	many	TGTGCCAGCAGTGACGGGGGCCTGGGGGAGCAGTACTTC	CASSDGGLGEQYF
TRBV12-3/TRBV12-4	NA	TRBJ2-7	NA	TGTGCCAGCAGTTTAGCGGGCAAATCATACGAGCAGTACTTC	CASSLAGKSYEQYF
TRBV20-1	NA	TRBJ2-3	NA	TGCAGTGCTAGGCGTGAGTGGACAGATACGCAGTATTTT	CSARREWTDTQYF
TRBV27	TRBD2	TRBJ2-5	NA	TGTGCCAGCAGTTTCGGGGGGACCCTGTCCTTC	CASSFGGTLSF
TRBV29-1	TRBD1	TRBJ2-5	few	TGCAGCGTTGAGGGACAGGGCGAGACCCAGTACTTC	CSVEGQGETQYF
TRBV12-3/TRBV12-4	NA	TRBJ2-3	NA	TGTGCCAGCAGTACGAACAGGGTCTTGGTCACAGATACGCAGTATTTT	CASSTNRVLVTDTQYF
TRBV20-1	NA	TRBJ1-2	few	TGCAGTGCTAGAGATCTGACGCAGGGAATTGATGGCTACACCTTC	CSARDLTQGIDGYTF
TRBV29-1	NA	TRBJ2-3	NA	TGCAGCGTTGAAGGGGGCCGGGGAGGCACAGATACGCAGTATTTT	CSVEGGRGGTDTQYF
TRBV7-2	NA	TRBJ2-1	many	TGTGCCAGCAGCTTAGGGCAGGTTCTATCCTCCTACAATGAGCAGTTCTTC	CASSLGQVLSSYNEQFF
TRBV7-9	TRBD2	TRBJ2-3	many	TGTGCCAGCAGCTTACCTAGCGGGGGACTAGATACGCAGTATTTT	CASSLPSGGLDTQYF
TRBV10-3	NA	TRBJ2-1	few	TGTGCCATCAGTGAGTCTGAGACATATGAGCAGTTCTTC	CAISESETYEQFF
TRBV6-1	NA	TRBJ2-3	NA	TGTGCCAGCAGTGAATCGGGGGCAGGAGATACGCAGTATTTT	CASSESGAGDTQYF
TRBV7-8	NA	TRBJ2-5	many	TGTGCCAGCAGCTTAAGACAGTACCAAGAGACCCAGTACTTC	CASSLRQYQETQYF
TRBV4-1	NA	TRBJ2-5	few	TGCGCCAGCAGCCCACCACTGGGGCGGGAGACCCAGTACTTC	CASSPPLGRETQYF
TRBV6-5	NA	TRBJ1-2	many	TGTGCCAGCAGTTACGGGACGGCGCGTGGCTACACCTTC	CASSYGTARGYTF
TRBV10-3	NA	TRBJ1-1	few	TGTGCCATCAGTGAGTCTATAGGGAACACTGAAGCTTTCTTT	CAISESIGNTEAFF
TRBV20-1	TRBD2	TRBJ2-3	NA	TGCAGTGCTAGAGAGCGGGGGGGCAAAGATACGCAGTATTTT	CSARERGGKDTQYF
TRBV7-2	NA	TRBJ1-6	few	TGTGCCAGCAGTTTTTCAACGACAGACAATTCACCCCTCCACTTT	CASSFSTTDNSPLHF
TRBV7-6	TRBD1	TRBJ2-1	many	TGTGCCAGCAGCTTAGCGGGACAGAGCCTCTCCTACAATGAGCAGTTCTTC	CASSLAGQSLSYNEQFF
TRBV7-3	NA	TRBJ1-2	NA	TGTGCCAGCAGCGACGGCCCCAACTATAGCTACACCTTC	CASSDGPNYSYTF
TRBV6-5	NA	TRBJ1-1	NA	TGTGCCAGCAGTTCCAGGGGAAGCCCTGAAGCTTTCTTT	CASSSRGSPEAFF
TRBV20-1	TRBD1	TRBJ2-7	NA	TGCAGTGCTGACAGGGGGAGCTCCTACGAGCAGTACTTC	CSADRGSSYEQYF
TRBV15	TRBD1	TRBJ2-2	NA	TGTGCCACCAGCAGGGGACAGATCGGATGGACCGGGGAGCTGTTTTTT	CATSRGQIGWTGELFF
TRBV7-9	NA	TRBJ2-1	many	TGTGCCAGCAGCTTAGTCGGGGACTACAATGAGCAGTTCTTC	CASSLVGDYNEQFF
TRBV10-3	NA	TRBJ2-3	NA	TGTGCCGTCATGGAAAAGGACGGGGGCCCTAAGCCCACAGATACGCAGTATTTT	CAVMEKDGGPKPTDTQYF